Following are 5 T cell receptor beta chains from one sample sequenced in a study of blood T cell repertoires in COVID-19. Sequenced by immunoSEQ multiplex PCR; TCRdb stores in-frame clones only, minus some. The sample includes about 140,000 clones, more than 60% seen only once; the top ten take approximately 2%. Sequencing input: peripheral blood. The receptors come from a woman in her sixties or seventies with acute or convalescent COVID-19.

This clone was seen once. The rearrangement links TRBV7-3 to TRBJ2-1, with TRBD2 identical over 7 bases. Germline V CDR1 and CDR2: SGHTA, FQGTGA. Losses at the gene ends were 1 base for V and 8 bases for J; bases not matched to a gene: 11. CDR3 length: 16 amino acids. CDR3 sequence: CASSLSGEGLAYEQFF. The CDR3 DNA sequence: TGTGCCAGCAGCTTAAGCGGGGAGGGTCTAGCCTATGAGCAGTTCTTC.

This chain connects TRBV30 to TRBJ1-1; D unresolved. The germline V and J ends were trimmed by 4 bases and 0 bases, with 12 bases remaining between them. This CDR3 is 14 amino acids long. CDR1 is GTSNPN, CDR2 SVGIG, per germline (reference sequence). The CDR3 protein is CAWTFQTMNTEAFF. CDR3 coding DNA: TGTGCCTGGACTTTCCAGACTATGAACACTGAAGCTTTCTTT.

The chain has TRBV29-1 and TRBJ2-7; no clear D. The CDR3 is 12 amino acids. Trimming removed 3 bases at V and 3 bases at J, with 9 bases between. From germline, CDR1 is SQVTM and CDR2 ANQGSEA. The CDR3 DNA follows: TGCAGCGTTGAGGGCCGAAACTACGAGCAGTACTTC. This sequence encodes CSVEGRNYEQYF.

This chain connects TRBV23-1 to TRBJ1-6; 7 bases are a match to TRBD1. TRBV23-1 is an open reading frame whose function is uncertain. V gave up 4 bases and J gave up 9 bases; unmatched junction bases: 6. This CDR3 spans 14 amino acids. The CDR3 reads CASSRGQRASPLHF. In nucleotides, the CDR3 is TGCGCCAGCAGTCGGGGACAGCGGGCTTCACCCCTCCACTTT.

The chain carries TRBV5-8 and TRBJ1-2; maybe TRBD1 (6 bases). The V gene lost 1 base and the J gene lost 3 bases, with 10 bases spanning the gap. This CDR3 is 14 amino acids long. Germline CDR1 reads SGHTS; CDR2 reads YDEGEE. The CDR3 DNA follows: TGTGCCAGCAGCTTGCTCCGGACAGACTATGGCTACACCTTC. Translating gives CASSLLRTDYGYTF.